This TCR beta chain was captured by sequencing in a study of response to subunit inactivated influenza vaccine. TCRdb used MiXCR to reprocess the RT-PCR reads, holding one entry per CDR3 protein. The sample lists about 570,000 distinct CDR3 sequences; over 9% were seen once. Notes on the study in general: Seasonal influenza vaccination, on each occasion, was suggested by the authors to recruit few new T cells.

This clonotype was found a few times. Its antigen remains unidentified. The sample was also reused in another study, on T cells expressing NK-cell markers. That work states: The authors generated TCR beta cDNA through 5'RACE template switching with UMIs. Sorted CD3+CD56+NKG2C+, CD3+CD56+NKG2C- and CD3+CD56-NKG2C+ T cells provided the TCR beta repertoires. Several donors likewise had their CD3+CD56-NKG2C+ fraction led by these clonotypes.

The sequencing used PBMCs from blood, collected on the day of vaccination. The clonotype comes from a man aged 45 to 65 who received an inactivated influenza vaccine.

CDR3 protein: CASSLVFGRGLMETQYF. CDR3 sequence (DNA): TGTGCCAGCAGCTTAGTTTTCGGCAGGGGGCTTATGGAGACCCAGTACTTC. The gene calls are TRBV7-2 and TRBJ2-5, with 8 bases fitting TRBD1. Germline V lookup: CDR1 SGHTA, CDR2 FQGNSA. The CDR3 sequence is 17 residues long. The J segment lost 5 bases and the V segment lost 1 base, leaving 12 bases of the junction unmatched.